Listed below are T cell receptor beta chains from one sample, sequenced in a study of blood T cells in healthy people across ages. TCRdb fed the 5' RACE reads into MiXCR, producing one record per CDR3 protein. Altogether roughly 1.9 million distinct CDR3 sequences are present, about two fifths being singletons, with the ten largest covering around 23%. Input material: blood. These receptors all stem from a human donor in good health. CDR3s include the opening cysteine and the closing phenylalanine or tryptophan. D genes are given only for firm matches. Size is stated for part of the rows, as once, few or many counts, or as a class when the clone is expanded.

D	V	size	J	CDR3
NA	TRBV20-1	NA	TRBJ2-1	CSAGGVSPYNEQFF
NA	TRBV4-3	few	TRBJ1-4	CASSQMLAANEKLFF
NA	TRBV5-1	NA	TRBJ2-7	CASSPSGTWLYF
TRBD1	TRBV12-3/TRBV12-4	NA	TRBJ1-2	CASNPTGKRGYTF
NA	TRBV7-9	NA	TRBJ2-7	CASSLIGRGSSYEQYF
NA	TRBV4-1	few	TRBJ1-5	CASSHTWAGDQPQHF
TRBD2	TRBV20-1	many	TRBJ2-1	CSALAGYNEQFF
NA	TRBV4-3	NA	TRBJ2-6	CASSQLGVTGANVLTF
TRBD1	TRBV5-1	NA	TRBJ2-7	CASSILPTGSGEGQYF
NA	TRBV20-1	NA	TRBJ2-7	CSAFYSFGVYEQYF
TRBD1	TRBV20-1	NA	TRBJ1-1	CSAEYRGTEAFF
NA	TRBV11-2	once	TRBJ2-1	CASSLERGNERFF
TRBD1	TRBV6-6	few	TRBJ2-7	CASLPGQGGSYEQYF
NA	TRBV18	NA	TRBJ2-3	CASSTGSVDMQYF
NA	TRBV5-4	many	TRBJ2-6	CASSLANSGANVLTF
TRBD1	TRBV20-1	NA	TRBJ2-6	CSASGQGASGANVLTF
TRBD2	TRBV29-1	NA	TRBJ2-7	CSVVRASGPCEQYF
TRBD1	TRBV20-1	NA	TRBJ2-1	CSATTGGAGPYNEQFF
NA	TRBV20-1	NA	TRBJ2-5	CSARDPSGIQYF
NA	TRBV6-5	once	TRBJ2-1	CAGSYSNPRQGGYHHNEQFF
TRBD1	TRBV7-8	NA	TRBJ2-3	CASSPNPRDRGADTQYF
NA	TRBV27	few	TRBJ2-5	CASSTRQPEETQYF
NA	TRBV20-1	few	TRBJ1-2	CSASRERTGSRRGYTF
NA	TRBV5-5	few	NA	CASSFGVRQWGTQYF
NA	TRBV6-4	few	TRBJ1-2	CASSDVAGPGNGGYTF
NA	TRBV29-1	NA	TRBJ1-1	CSVVYQGVKNTEAFF
NA	TRBV7-9	NA	TRBJ1-2	CASSPRPDQHGYTF
NA	TRBV29-1	NA	TRBJ2-7	CSARQGGVEQYF
NA	TRBV15	few	TRBJ1-4	CATALLRRGEKLFF
NA	TRBV20-1	few	TRBJ2-5	CSARKREFSLWETQYF
TRBD1	TRBV15	NA	TRBJ1-2	CATSRKLKTGGIGYTF
NA	TRBV12-3/TRBV12-4	few	TRBJ1-4	CASSWGEKLFF
NA	TRBV6-5	few	TRBJ2-7	CASSRPNRGGYDEQYF
NA	TRBV7-6	NA	TRBJ2-7	CASSSRAGEQYF
TRBD2	TRBV28	NA	TRBJ2-1	CASSLSERGGHMVYEQFF
NA	TRBV11-2	NA	TRBJ2-1	CASSFPDSLYNEQFF
NA	TRBV6-1	NA	TRBJ1-5	CASREDGNQPQHF
NA	TRBV27	NA	TRBJ1-4	CANSRGLSEKLFF
TRBD1	TRBV2	NA	TRBJ2-5	CASRRTGPLQETQYF
NA	TRBV5-5	NA	TRBJ2-7	CASSLGWGSGGLSYEQYF
NA	TRBV5-5	few	TRBJ2-3	CASSPPNEDTQYF